The entry that follows covers one TCR beta chain sequence. Its antigen is currently unknown. This sample was taken from a study of blood T cells in healthy people across ages. Findings and caveats of the study: Shifts in expanded clonotypes may have been confounded by donor CMV status, which was unknown. Underestimates were what the diversity estimates from one million T cells were considered to be.

Combining a sample-barcoded 5' primer with a J-beta primer mix, a second PCR ran for roughly 7 to 12 cycles. Through a template-switch adaptor with 12 random nucleotides, each cDNA molecule received a tag. TCRdb re-analysed the 5' RACE reads in MiXCR, keeping a single row per CDR3 protein. This sample has about 670,000 distinct CDR3 sequences, with about 50% found just once. Trimming stripped 5 bases from V and 2 bases from J, with 19 bases between. The CDR3 loop spans 18 amino acids. Germline V lookup: CDR1 MNHEY, CDR2 SMNVEV (reference sequence). The sequencing input was blood. V is TRBV27 and J is TRBJ2-6; the D gene is possibly TRBD1 (6 bases). The origin of this receptor is a woman of 80 years or more in good health. CDR3: CASSPTSRDIAGANVLTF. For the CDR3, the DNA is TGTGCCAGCAGTCCTACGTCCCGGGACATTGCTGGGGCCAACGTCCTGACTTTC.